Listed below are T cell receptor beta chains from one sample, sequenced in a study of T-cell memory formation after mild COVID-19. TCRdb used MiXCR to reprocess the 5' RACE reads, holding one entry per CDR3 protein. The table includes some 31,000 distinct CDR3 sequences, 12% detected once. The sample comprised PBMCs or a T cell subset sorted from them (not recorded which). The receptor set was obtained from an adult woman who had mild COVID-19 (a few samples of this study predate the infection). Cell type and time point are not known. The CDR3 runs from the conserved cysteine through the conserved F or W. The D gene is left open where the match is weak. The size of a clone is reported for some rows only, either as once, few or many, or as a class for expanded clones.

v_gene,abundance,d_gene,j_gene,CDR3nt,CDR3aa
TRBV30,many,-,TRBJ2-2,TGTGCCTGGATCGCCCGGGACTTCACCGGGGAGCTGTTTTTT,CAWIARDFTGELFF
TRBV4-2,many,TRBD1,TRBJ1-5,TGTGCCAGCAGCCAAGAAGTTCAGGGGGCAAATCAGCCCCAGCATTTT,CASSQEVQGANQPQHF
TRBV5-5,medium-sized,-,TRBJ2-7,TGTGCCAGCAGCTTGGCTTCTGTTTCCGGCGAGCAGTACTTC,CASSLASVSGEQYF
TRBV30,many,-,TRBJ1-5,TGTGCCTGGAGAGGGCGAACGGGCAATCAGCCCCAGCATTTT,CAWRGRTGNQPQHF
TRBV7-8,many,TRBD2,TRBJ2-7,TGTGCCAGCAGTCGTCCAGCGGGAGGGGTCGCCTACGAGCAGTACTTC,CASSRPAGGVAYEQYF
TRBV12-3/TRBV12-4,many,-,TRBJ1-6,TGTGCCAGCAGTCTACAGTCCTCCTCACCCCTCCACTTT,CASSLQSSSPLHF
TRBV5-6,many,-,TRBJ1-2,TGTGCCAGCACTCTCCCGGGAGGGGGCTATGGCTACACCTTC,CASTLPGGGYGYTF
TRBV4-1,many,-,TRBJ2-2,TGCGCCAGCAGCCAAGAATACGGGAGCACCGGGGAGCTGTTTTTT,CASSQEYGSTGELFF
TRBV15,many,-,TRBJ2-3,TGTGCCACCAGCAGGGGCGGTGGTAGCACAGATACGCAGTATTTT,CATSRGGGSTDTQYF
TRBV7-2,-,-,TRBJ2-1,TGTGCCAGCAGCTTGGGGGCTCAATCCTACAATGAGCAGTTCTTC,CASSLGAQSYNEQFF
TRBV20-1,-,TRBD2,TRBJ2-3,TGCAGTGCTCTACTAGCGGGGAGATCGGATACGCAGTATTTT,CSALLAGRSDTQYF
TRBV12-3/TRBV12-4,many,TRBD1,TRBJ2-7,TGTGCCAGCAGTACCGGGACAGTTCCCTACGAGCAGTACTTC,CASSTGTVPYEQYF
TRBV3-1,-,-,TRBJ2-7,TGTGCCAGCAGCCATAGGGAAGGGTACGAGCAGTACTTC,CASSHREGYEQYF
TRBV9,many,TRBD1,TRBJ1-6,TGTGCCAGCAGCGCCGGGACAGGGTATAATTCACCCCTCCACTTT,CASSAGTGYNSPLHF
TRBV6-5,many,TRBD1,TRBJ1-1,TGTGCCAGCAGTAACCCCGGGACAGGGAACACTGAAGCTTTCTTT,CASSNPGTGNTEAFF
TRBV5-1,many,TRBD2,TRBJ2-3,TGCGCCAGCAGCCAAGGACTAGCGGGAGCAGATACGCAGTATTTT,CASSQGLAGADTQYF
TRBV2,many,-,TRBJ2-5,TGTGCCAGCAGTGCAGGGGCTCAAGAGACCCAGTACTTC,CASSAGAQETQYF
TRBV30,many,-,TRBJ1-1,TGTGCCTGGAGTGCCGCCCGGAGGCACACTGAAGCTTTCTTT,CAWSAARRHTEAFF
TRBV5-1,many,-,TRBJ2-2,TGCGCCAGCAGCTTGGTGGCAGGGGACCCCACCGGGGAGCTGTTTTTT,CASSLVAGDPTGELFF
TRBV4-1,many,-,TRBJ1-2,TGCGCCAGCAGCCAGACCGGGAACCGAGAAGGGGGCTACACCTTC,CASSQTGNREGGYTF
TRBV5-1,many,-,TRBJ2-2,TGCGCCAGCAGCCAAGAAGACAGTGACCTCACCGGGGAGCTGTTTTTT,CASSQEDSDLTGELFF
TRBV5-1,many,-,TRBJ2-7,TGCGCCAGCAGCCCGACACTGGCGAGTTCCTACGAGCAGTACTTC,CASSPTLASSYEQYF
TRBV7-2,many,-,TRBJ2-7,TGTGCCAGCAGCCAAAGGGGGGGCAGGAGCTCCTACGAGCAGTACTTC,CASSQRGGRSSYEQYF
TRBV4-2,many,-,TRBJ2-4,TGTGCCAGCAGCCCCGTGACAGCCGCCAAAAACATTCAGTACTTC,CASSPVTAAKNIQYF
TRBV24-1,-,TRBD2,TRBJ2-7,TGTGCCACCAGTGATCCCAAACGAACTAGCGGCTCCTACGAGCAGTACTTC,CATSDPKRTSGSYEQYF
TRBV20-1,many,TRBD2,TRBJ2-5,TGCAGTGCTAGTGGCGGGGGGAAAGAGACCCAGTACTTC,CSASGGGKETQYF
TRBV4-2,many,-,TRBJ2-3,TGTGCCAGCAGCCAAGATAATTGGGGGACAGATACGCAGTATTTT,CASSQDNWGTDTQYF
TRBV6-2/TRBV6-3,many,-,TRBJ2-5,TGTGCCAGCAGTTACGGGTCAGTCCGGATAGAGACCCAGTACTTC,CASSYGSVRIETQYF
TRBV7-7,many,-,TRBJ2-7,TGTGCTAGCAGCTTATATCAGGGTCCCTACGAGCAGTACTTC,CASSLYQGPYEQYF
TRBV20-1,many,-,TRBJ2-7,TGCAGTGCTAGGGCCCCTAGCGCGTACGAGCAGTACTTC,CSARAPSAYEQYF
TRBV19,many,-,TRBJ2-7,TGTGCCAGTAGCCAGACCGGGACCCCGCGCGAGCAGTACTTC,CASSQTGTPREQYF
TRBV24-1,many,TRBD2,TRBJ2-1,TGTGCCACCAGTGAGCCTCTTGGACTAGCACATGAGCAGTTCTTC,CATSEPLGLAHEQFF
TRBV20-1,many,-,TRBJ2-1,TGCAGTGGACCGGGACCGATCAATGAGCAGTTCTTC,CSGPGPINEQFF
TRBV12-3/TRBV12-4,many,-,TRBJ1-1,TGTGCCAGCAACCGAATTCCGGGGGGGACTGAAGCTTTCTTT,CASNRIPGGTEAFF
TRBV30,many,-,TRBJ2-3,TGTGCCTGGGCCTCCACTAGGGGAGATACGCAGTATTTT,CAWASTRGDTQYF
TRBV28,many,TRBD2,TRBJ2-7,TGTGCCAGCAGCCCCCGGGGGGGAGGTTCCTACGAGCAGTACTTC,CASSPRGGGSYEQYF
TRBV7-2,many,-,TRBJ1-1,TGTGCCAGCAGCTTAAGTGTGAACACTGAAGCTTTCTTT,CASSLSVNTEAFF
TRBV20-1,many,-,TRBJ2-3,TGCAGTGCTAGAGATACCTCTCTTGGGCAGTATTTT,CSARDTSLGQYF
TRBV4-3,many,-,TRBJ2-3,TGCGCCAGCAGCCACGGTCTTGGGGCCACAGATACGCAGTATTTT,CASSHGLGATDTQYF
TRBV6-4,few,-,TRBJ2-3,TGTGCCAGCAGTGTATCAGCGGCCTCGGGCACAGATACGCAGTATTTT,CASSVSAASGTDTQYF
TRBV29-1,many,-,TRBJ1-1,TGCAGCGCGGAGAGGATCGGCACTGAAGCTTTCTTT,CSAERIGTEAFF
TRBV6-5,many,-,TRBJ1-1,TGTGCCAGCAGGCCGCACCGGGCTAACACTGAAGCTTTCTTT,CASRPHRANTEAFF
TRBV20-1,-,-,TRBJ2-1,TGCAGTGCTACAGGGACCGTTGAGCAGTTCTTC,CSATGTVEQFF
TRBV19,many,TRBD2,TRBJ2-1,TGTGCCAGTAGTACCCGGACTAGGGCCGGGAATGAGCAGTTCTTC,CASSTRTRAGNEQFF
TRBV5-1,many,-,TRBJ1-4,TGCGCCAGCAGCCCCCAGGACGAGGCAGAACTGTTTTTT,CASSPQDEAELFF
TRBV28,many,TRBD2,TRBJ2-3,TGTGCCAGCAGTGGGACTAGCGGGATGGGCACAGATACGCAGTATTTT,CASSGTSGMGTDTQYF
TRBV2,-,TRBD2,TRBJ2-3,TGTGCCAGCAGTCCCGGGACTAGGTCATCAGATACGCAGTATTTT,CASSPGTRSSDTQYF
TRBV7-2,many,TRBD2,TRBJ2-3,TGTGCCAGCAGCCCTAGCGGGGGGGCAGGAGATACGCAGTATTTT,CASSPSGGAGDTQYF
TRBV5-4,many,-,TRBJ2-4,TGTGCCAGCAGCTTGAAGTTAGCTTCCAACCAAGTAGCCAAAAACATTCAGTACTTC,CASSLKLASNQVAKNIQYF
TRBV12-3/TRBV12-4,-,-,TRBJ2-1,TGTGCCAGCAGTTTAAACCGGTGGAATGAGCAGTTCTTC,CASSLNRWNEQFF
TRBV7-9,once,TRBD1,TRBJ2-1,TGTGCCAGCAGCCCATCCGGTACAGGGGCTAATGAGCAGTTCTTC,CASSPSGTGANEQFF
TRBV24-1,few,-,TRBJ2-3,TGTGCCACGGGATTCACAGATACGCAGTATTTT,CATGFTDTQYF
TRBV2,many,TRBD2,TRBJ2-3,TGTGCCAGCAGCGACCGGGGGGGCACAGATACGCAGTATTTT,CASSDRGGTDTQYF
TRBV2,-,TRBD2,TRBJ2-7,TGTGCCAGCAGTGAAGATATCGGACTAGCGGGAGAGGGGTGCGAGCAGTACTTC,CASSEDIGLAGEGCEQYF
TRBV4-2,medium-sized,-,TRBJ2-3,TGTGCCAGCAGCCCCGGGACTGGAGACACAGATACGCAGTATTTT,CASSPGTGDTDTQYF